This passage covers 26 T cell receptor beta chains from one sample sequenced in a study of blood T cell repertoires in COVID-19. Here immunoSEQ multiplex PCR was the method, and the copy in TCRdb shows in-frame clones only, minus some. The sample shows about 350,000 clones, 75% to 90% of them seen only once. Sequenced: peripheral blood. The receptors were sampled from a woman in her fifties or sixties with COVID-19, enrolled during active disease.

Turning to this clone: Other DNA sequences in this specimen translate into the identical CDR3. The gene calls are TRBV18 and TRBJ2-7; tentative D call: TRBD1 (6 bases). V lost 3 bases to trimming and J lost 1 base, with 13 bases between them. The CDR3 loop spans 15 amino acids. CDR1 and CDR2 from the germline V gene are KGHSH and LQKENI. CDR3: CASSPSRGSSYEQYF. The CDR3 coding sequence is TGTGCCAGCTCACCTTCCAGGGGATCTTCCTACGAGCAGTACTTC.

The chain is built from TRBV7-3 and TRBJ2-1; D is perhaps TRBD1 (5 bases). CDR1 is SGHTA, CDR2 FQGTGA, per germline. Deletions cut 1 base from V and 3 bases from J, with 7 bases between. The CDR3 sequence is 14 residues long. CDR3: CASSLIDSYNEQFF. CDR3 in DNA: TGTGCCAGCAGCTTAATAGACAGCTACAATGAGCAGTTCTTC.

This chain joins TRBV14 and TRBJ1-1; 7 nucleotides align to TRBD1. V lost 6 bases, J lost 1 base, and 11 bases stayed unmatched. Germline-derived CDR1 and CDR2 are SGHDN and FVKESK. This CDR3 is built from 16 residues. The CDR3 loop reads CASRRTGVGRNTEAFF. DNA for the CDR3: TGTGCCAGCAGGCGTACAGGGGTCGGGAGGAACACTGAAGCTTTCTTT.

The CDR3: CAETGINYGYTF. The CDR3 bases are TGTGCCGAAACAGGGATCAACTATGGCTACACCTTC. V gene TRBV5-4 combines with J gene TRBJ1-2, with a tentative D call TRBD1 (6 bases). The CDR3 is 12 residues long. CDR1 is SGHNT and CDR2 is YYREEE in the germline V gene (reference sequence). V gave up 10 bases and J gave up 2 bases, with 12 bases separating them.

The sample holds one count of this clone. V usage is TRBV5-1 and J usage is TRBJ2-1, with 10 bases aligning to TRBD2. Per germline, CDR1 SGHRS and CDR2 YFSETQ. The CDR3 totals 15 residues. The J segment lost 5 bases and the V segment lost 5 bases, leaving 7 bases of the junction unmatched. The CDR3 DNA sequence: TGCGCCAGCAGGGCCGGACTAGCGGATAACAATGAGCAGTTCTTC. Its translation: CASRAGLADNNEQFF.

The chain recombines TRBV27 with TRBJ2-5, with D maybe TRBD2 (6 bases). The germline CDR1 and CDR2 sequences are MNHEY and SMNVEV (reference sequence). There are 14 residues in the CDR3. Trimming removed 5 bases at V and 2 bases at J, with 12 bases between. CDR3 nucleotide sequence: TGTGCCAGCAGTGGCGGGGCCATGCAAGAGACCCAGTACTTC. Translating it yields CASSGGAMQETQYF.

The V and J genes are TRBV5-1 and TRBJ2-7; the match to TRBD2 covers 12 bases. V dropped 0 bases and J dropped 2; count of bases not matched to a gene: 9. This CDR3 spans 18 amino acids. Germline CDR1 is SGHRS and CDR2 is YFSETQ. The CDR3 DNA reads TGCGCCAGCAGCTTGGACACTCAGACTAGCGGGAGAACCTACGAGCAGTACTTC. It yields the protein CASSLDTQTSGRTYEQYF. Filled out from reference TRBV5-1 and TRBJ2-7, the complete variable domain reads KAGVTQTPRYLIKTRGQQVTLSCSPISGHRSVSWYQQTPGQGLQFLFEYFSETQRNKGNFPGRFSGRQFSNSRSEMNVSTLELGDSALYLCASSLDTQTSGRTYEQYFGPGTRLTVT.

The V call is TRBV7-3, the J call TRBJ2-2; 8 bases line up with TRBD2. Germline assignment: CDR1 SGHTA and CDR2 FQGTGA. This CDR3 has 18 residues. The trim removed 5 bases at V and 0 bases at J, leaving 11 bases unmatched. The CDR3 sequence is CASSPVGTRHANTGELFF. The CDR3 bases are TGTGCCAGCAGCCCGGTTGGGACTAGACACGCGAACACCGGGGAGCTGTTTTTT.

This chain uses TRBV7-9 with TRBJ2-3; tentatively, D is TRBD2 (5 bases). CDR1 is SEHNR, CDR2 FQNEAQ, per germline (reference sequence). The ends were cut back, 1 base at V and 0 bases at J, with 11 bases in the middle. CDR3 size: 16 residues. DNA of the CDR3: TGTGCCAGCAGCTTAGGGCTGCGGGCCAGCACAGATACGCAGTATTTT. Translating gives CASSLGLRASTDTQYF.

This clone has a single count. The chain recombines TRBV9 with TRBJ1-5; 7 nucleotides line up with TRBD1. Germline assignment: CDR1 SGDLS and CDR2 YYNGEE. The CDR3 is 15 amino acids. Losses at the gene ends were 0 bases for V and 5 bases for J; bases not matched to a gene: 5. CDR3 region: CASSVGQGIDQPQHF. The CDR3 bases are TGTGCCAGCAGCGTAGGACAGGGTATCGATCAGCCCCAGCATTTT.

The V and J genes are TRBV6-5 and TRBJ2-5; 7 nucleotides match TRBD1. The CDR3 is 13 residues long. The germline V gene encodes CDR1 MNHEY and CDR2 SVGAGI. V shed 6 bases and J 7 bases; nucleotides not matched to a gene: 8. CDR3 in amino acids: CASRDRSASTQYF. The CDR3 coding sequence is TGTGCCAGCAGGGACAGGTCGGCATCGACCCAGTACTTC.

The chain has TRBV6-2 or TRBV6-3 and TRBJ1-4, with 7 bases lining up with TRBD1. CDR1 and CDR2 from the germline V gene are MNHEY and SVGEGT. This CDR3 is 14 amino acids long. V shed 6 bases, J shed 12 bases, and the junction held 13 bases outside the gene matches. The CDR3 nucleotides read TGTGCCAGCAGCCCACCCAACGGACAGGCGGAACTGTTTTTT. This gives the protein CASSPPNGQAELFF.

The V gene is TRBV24-1, the J gene TRBJ1-6; the D is unclear. V lost 7 bases to trimming and J lost 0 bases, with 6 bases between them. In germline, CDR1 is KGHDR, CDR2 SFDVKD. The length of the CDR3 is 14 residues. The CDR3 protein is CATSGSSYNSPLHF. As DNA, the CDR3 is TGTGCCACCAGCGGGAGCTCCTATAATTCACCCCTCCACTTT.

The chain links TRBV21-1 to TRBJ2-2; the table calls TRBD2, which could not be checked here. TRBV21-1 is reported as a pseudogene. This CDR3 contains 13 residues. CDR3: CASQRFDTGELFF. CDR3 nucleotides: TGTGCCAGCCAACGGTTTGACACCGGGGAGCTGTTTTTT.

This chain uses TRBV5-4 with TRBJ1-3; possible D gene TRBD1, 6 bases. The CDR3 is 17 residues long. The V gene lost 6 bases and the J gene lost 0 bases, with 19 bases spanning the gap. Germline CDR1 is SGHNT and CDR2 is YYREEE (reference sequence). CDR3 DNA: TGTGCCAGCACCATTGGGGGCAGACAGTTCTCTGGAAACACCATATATTTT. This sequence encodes CASTIGGRQFSGNTIYF.

Concerning this clone itself: Other nucleotide sequences in the sample specify the same CDR3. The V gene is TRBV3-1 (or the pseudogene TRBV3-2), the J gene TRBJ1-3; D perhaps matches TRBD1 (5 bases). Germline CDR1 and CDR2: LGHDT and YNNKEL (reference sequence). The CDR3 totals 14 residues. The germline V and J ends were trimmed by 3 bases and 2 bases, with 8 bases remaining between them. The DNA for the CDR3 is TGTGCCAGCAGCCACCGGGGGACTGGAAACACCATATATTTT. This translates into CASSHRGTGNTIYF.

The rearrangement uses TRBV10-3 and TRBJ2-3, with TRBD2 matching over 9 bases. Looked up from germline, CDR1 is ENHRY and CDR2 is SYGVKD. Trimming cost V 3 bases and J 0 bases; bases outside gene matches: 4. The CDR3 has 16 residues. CDR3 in DNA: TGTGCCATCAGTGAAGGAACTAGCGGGAGCACAGATACGCAGTATTTT. It specifies CAISEGTSGSTDTQYF.

This rearrangement joins TRBV7-3 to TRBJ2-1, with TRBD2 identical over 9 bases. Germline values: CDR1 SGHTA, CDR2 FQGTGA. Trimming at V came to 4 bases and at J to 9 bases, leaving 25 bases not matched to a gene. This CDR3 is built from 20 residues. This CDR3 is CASSSRTNPTAGGRQGEQFF. The CDR3 coding sequence is TGTGCCAGCAGCTCGAGGACGAACCCTACTGCGGGAGGGCGTCAGGGTGAGCAGTTCTTC.

V usage is TRBV7-2 and J usage is TRBJ2-1, with 7 bases matching TRBD2. The CDR3 loop spans 15 amino acids. Germline V gene sequence: CDR1 SGHTA, CDR2 FQGNSA. Losses at the gene ends were 5 bases for V and 8 bases for J; bases not matched to a gene: 12. Here the CDR3 DNA reads TGTGCCAGCAGCCCGCAGCGTGGCGGGAGTTATGAGCAGTTCTTC. Its protein product is CASSPQRGGSYEQFF.

The chain employs TRBV27 and TRBJ2-7; the match to TRBD1 covers 10 bases. Germline-derived CDR1 and CDR2 are MNHEY and SMNVEV (reference sequence). CDR3 size: 16 residues. Trimming took 5 bases from V and 1 from J; bases not matched to a gene: 8. The CDR3 sequence: CASSPRQGAPSYEQYF. Written as DNA, the CDR3 is TGTGCCAGCAGTCCGAGACAGGGGGCTCCATCCTACGAGCAGTACTTC.

The chain has TRBV27 and TRBJ2-7; no clear D. CDR3 size: 13 residues. Trimming stripped 5 bases from V and 5 bases from J, with 13 bases between. The germline CDR1 and CDR2 sequences are MNHEY and SMNVEV (reference sequence). CDR3 region: CASSNHAGHEQYF. The CDR3 coding sequence is TGTGCCAGCAGTAACCACGCAGGCCACGAGCAGTACTTC.

This chain uses TRBV7-2 with TRBJ1-5; D gene uncertain. Germline-derived CDR1 and CDR2 are SGHTA and FQGNSA. There are 16 residues in the CDR3. Trimming cost V 1 base and J 0 bases, with 10 bases left between them. CDR3 region: CASSLGRSYSNQPQHF. The CDR3, as DNA: TGTGCCAGCAGCTTAGGGAGATCTTATAGCAATCAGCCCCAGCATTTT. Full variable domain (outside the CDR3, taken from reference TRBV7-2 and TRBJ1-5): GAGVSQSPSNKVTEKGKDVELRCDPISGHTALYWYRQSLGQGLEFLIYFQGNSAPDKSGLPSDRFSAERTGGSVSTLTIQRTQQEDSAVYLCASSLGRSYSNQPQHFGDGTRLSIL.

The chain recombines TRBV19 with TRBJ1-2; D is unresolved. Trimming shortened V by 3 bases and J by 2 bases, and 7 bases separated the two germline ends. Germline V lookup: CDR1 LNHDA, CDR2 SQIVND (reference sequence). CDR3 length: 13 amino acids. As DNA, the CDR3 is TGTGCCAGTAGTATTATACAGAACTATGGCTACACCTTC. Amino acid sequence: CASSIIQNYGYTF.

The chain joins TRBV7-2 to TRBJ2-2, with 9 bases that match TRBD2. The CDR3 is made up of 18 amino acids. Germline loops: CDR1 SGHTA, CDR2 FQGNSA. V was clipped by 6 bases and J by 1 base; unmatched bases: 12. CDR3 DNA: TGTGCCAGCAGGCCTCGACTAGCGGCAACTTTGAACACCGGGGAGCTGTTTTTT. It is translated as CASRPRLAATLNTGELFF.

The gene calls are TRBV19 and TRBJ2-7, with 8 bases identical to TRBD1. Germline V gene data show CDR1 as LNHDA and CDR2 as SQIVND (reference sequence). The CDR3 sequence is 13 residues long. J gave up 4 bases and V 6 bases, and 5 bases lay outside the gene matches. The CDR3 loop is CASRGDRGYEQYF. The CDR3 DNA sequence: TGTGCCAGTAGAGGAGACAGGGGATACGAGCAGTACTTC.

V gene TRBV15 combines with J gene TRBJ2-2; weak D call: TRBD2 (5 bases). The germline gives CDR1 LNHNV, CDR2 YYDKDF (reference sequence). Between the trimmed V and J ends, which lost 1 base and 3 bases, there was a span of 9 bases. There are 15 residues in the CDR3. CDR3 in amino acids: CATSRVLADTGELFF. The CDR3 region has the DNA TGTGCCACCAGCAGAGTCCTAGCAGACACCGGGGAGCTGTTTTTT.